One sample yielded the 28 T cell receptor beta chains listed below, sequenced in a study of T cell clones after liver transplantation. The data were produced by immunoSEQ multiplex PCR, yet TCRdb's version contains in-frame clones alone and is incomplete. The repertoire has 72,000 or so clones, over 65% of them found once; the top ten carry roughly 2.8%. Source: CD4+ T cells from blood, taken at the 22-month timepoint. Receptors originate from a human patient who received a liver transplant. Some T cells may originate from the graft donor.

The J gene is TRBJ2-6, the V gene TRBV28, with D possibly matching TRBD2 (5 bases). CDR1 is MDHEN, CDR2 SYDVKM, per germline. With 6 bases removed from V and 1 base from J, the gap between germline ends came to 10 bases. The CDR3 spans 15 residues. CDR3: CASSWENSGANVLTF. The CDR3 nucleotides are TGTGCCAGCAGCTGGGAGAATTCTGGGGCCAACGTCCTGACTTTC.

The V and J genes are TRBV18 and TRBJ2-5, with a tentative D call TRBD2 (5 bases). The V end lost 6 bases, the J end lost 5 bases, and 13 bases lay between the germline ends. This CDR3 has 13 amino acids. Per the germline V gene, CDR1 is KGHSH and CDR2 is LQKENI. The CDR3 spells CASSVGVRETQYF. The DNA for the CDR3 is TGTGCCAGCTCTGTCGGGGTGCGGGAGACCCAGTACTTC. Supplemented by reference TRBV18 and TRBJ2-5, the full variable domain reads NAGVMQNPRHLVRRRGQEARLRCSPMKGHSHVYWYRQLPEEGLKFMVYLQKENIIDESGMPKERFSAEFPKEGPSILRIQQVVRGDSAAYFCASSVGVRETQYFGPGTRLLVL.

The rearrangement links TRBV4-1 to TRBJ2-5, with 10 bases identical to TRBD2. V lost 0 bases and J lost 0; bases outside the gene matches: 7. The CDR3 runs to 18 residues. The germline V gene has CDR1 MGHRA and CDR2 YSYEKL. In nucleotides, the CDR3 is TGCGCCAGCAGCCAAGAAGCACTTAGCGGGGGGTACCAAGAGACCCAGTACTTC. This translates into CASSQEALSGGYQETQYF.

The J gene is TRBJ2-5, the V gene TRBV29-1; TRBD1 matches at 8 bases. This CDR3 is built from 13 residues. V shed 6 bases, J shed 1 base, and the junction held 4 bases outside the gene matches. Germline V lookup: CDR1 SQVTM, CDR2 ANQGSEA. CDR3 protein: CSVKDRVQETQYF. CDR3 coding DNA: TGCAGCGTGAAGGACAGGGTCCAAGAGACCCAGTACTTC.

The chain employs TRBV19 and TRBJ1-2; D not certain. Trimming took off 1 base at V and 5 bases at J, with 8 bases between the two ends. CDR1 and CDR2 (germline): LNHDA, SQIVND (reference sequence). This CDR3 comprises 13 residues. CDR3 sequence: CASSIVSGYGYTF. CDR3 coding DNA: TGTGCCAGTAGTATAGTTTCGGGTTATGGCTACACCTTC.

In DNA form, the CDR3 reads TGTGCCAGCAGCCCTCGAGACGCGGTGGGGACCGGGGAGCTGTTTTTT. It specifies CASSPRDAVGTGELFF. The V call is TRBV7-9, the J call TRBJ2-2; D unclear. Trimming left V 5 bases short and J 5 bases short, with 18 bases between. Germline CDR1 SEHNR, CDR2 FQNEAQ (reference sequence). The CDR3 sequence is 16 residues long.

The rearrangement joins TRBV4-3 to TRBJ2-7, with 11 bases identical to TRBD2. The germline V gene encodes CDR1 LGHNA and CDR2 YSLEER. With 1 base clipped from V and 3 bases from J, the junction kept 8 bases outside the gene matches. This CDR3 comprises 17 residues. This CDR3 is CASSQALAGDGNYEQYF. The CDR3 bases are TGCGCCAGCAGCCAAGCACTAGCGGGAGACGGGAACTACGAGCAGTACTTC.

This chain links TRBV7-2 with TRBJ2-5; either TRBD1 or TRBD2 may supply D (7 bases each). V lost 1 base and J lost 5, with 17 bases in between. The CDR3 extends over 16 amino acids. Per germline, CDR1 SGHTA and CDR2 FQGNSA. CDR3 DNA: TGTGCCAGCAGCTTAGATCGGGGGGCAGGGGGTGAGACCCAGTACTTC. Translation gives CASSLDRGAGGETQYF.

The chain is built from TRBV5-4 and TRBJ2-7, with TRBD2 matching 8 bases. Germline V CDR1 and CDR2: SGHNT, YYREEE (reference sequence). Germline trimming cut 0 bases from V and 1 base from J; bases unmatched to any gene: 3. The CDR3 extends over 15 amino acids. The CDR3 region is CASSLGRGASYEQYF. The CDR3 DNA reads as TGTGCCAGCAGCTTGGGGCGGGGGGCTTCCTACGAGCAGTACTTC.

The chain combines TRBV5-6 with TRBJ1-2; a weak D match, TRBD1 (5 bases). The CDR3 totals 14 residues. Germline V CDR1 and CDR2: SGHDT, YYEEEE. V lost 4 bases and J lost 4, with 14 bases in between. Here the CDR3 DNA reads TGTGCCAGCAGCGCGCTTGAGAGGGGCTATGGCTACACCTTC. Amino acids: CASSALERGYGYTF. Full variable domain (outside the CDR3, taken from reference TRBV5-6 and TRBJ1-2): DAGVTQSPTHLIKTRGQQVTLRCSPKSGHDTVSWYQQALGQGPQFIFQYYEEEERQRGNFPDRFSGHQFPNYSSELNVNALLLGDSALYLCASSALERGYGYTFGSGTRLTVV.

The chain is built from TRBV18 and TRBJ1-2; maybe TRBD1 (6 bases). Deletions cut 3 bases from V and 4 bases from J, with 24 bases between. The CDR3 consists of 18 residues. CDR1 is KGHSH and CDR2 is LQKENI in the germline V gene. The CDR3, as DNA: TGTGCCAGCTCACCGAGGGTACAGGGTCGGGCTTTTTCCTATGGCTACACCTTC. As protein: CASSPRVQGRAFSYGYTF.

V and J are TRBV5-6 and TRBJ1-2; 7 bases match TRBD1. The germline gives CDR1 SGHDT, CDR2 YYEEEE. The trim removed 3 bases at V and 5 bases at J, leaving 13 bases unmatched. The CDR3 runs to 16 residues. The CDR3 DNA follows: TGTGCCAGCAGCTGGGGCCTCAAAACAGGGGATTATGGCTACACCTTC. Its translation is CASSWGLKTGDYGYTF.

This rearrangement joins TRBV4-3 to TRBJ1-4; TRBD1 aligns across 11 bases. J was trimmed by 11 bases and V by 1 base; bases with no gene match: 3. The CDR3 contains 14 residues. CDR1 and CDR2 (germline): LGHNA, YSLEER. The CDR3, as DNA: TGCGCCAGCAGCCAAGGGGGACAGGGGGAGAAACTGTTTTTT. Translation: CASSQGGQGEKLFF.

This clone was detected a few times. Different DNA sequences within this sample yield the same CDR3. The genes are TRBV30 and TRBJ2-7; no clear D. This CDR3 has 11 amino acids. Trimming took 3 bases from V and 3 from J, leaving 6 bases between them. Germline-derived CDR1 and CDR2 are GTSNPN and SVGIG (reference sequence). The CDR3 DNA sequence: TGTGCCTGGAGGAGAAGCTACGAGCAGTACTTC. It specifies CAWRRSYEQYF.

The chain couples TRBV5-4 to TRBJ2-5, with D hard to call. In germline, CDR1 is SGHNT, CDR2 YYREEE (reference sequence). This CDR3 has 11 amino acids. V lost 3 bases to trimming and J lost 3 bases, with 3 bases between them. The CDR3 here is CASSSKETQYF. The CDR3 nucleotides are TGTGCCAGCAGCTCTAAAGAGACCCAGTACTTC. The variable domain in full, completed from reference TRBV5-4 and TRBJ2-5, reads ETGVTQSPTHLIKTRGQQVTLRCSSQSGHNTVSWYQQALGQGPQFIFQYYREEENGRGNFPPRFSGLQFPNYSSELNVNALELDDSALYLCASSSKETQYFGPGTRLLVL.

J is TRBJ2-5 and V is TRBV30, with no clear D. The germline V and J ends were trimmed by 0 bases and 7 bases, with 12 bases remaining between them. The CDR3 contains 13 residues. The germline V gene has CDR1 GTSNPN and CDR2 SVGIG (reference sequence). The CDR3 region is CAWSVSSDGTQYF. CDR3 nucleotides: TGTGCCTGGAGTGTCTCGAGCGATGGGACCCAGTACTTC.

The chain joins TRBV7-3 to TRBJ2-2; possibly TRBD1 for D (5 bases). V shed 2 bases and J shed 6 bases, with 13 bases lying between them. The CDR3 extends over 15 amino acids. Germline V gene sequence: CDR1 SGHTA, CDR2 FQGTGA. Written as DNA, the CDR3 is TGTGCCAGCAGCTTATCTAGGGGCGCGGCCGGGGAGCTGTTTTTT. It specifies CASSLSRGAAGELFF.

The chain combines TRBV12-5 with TRBJ1-1; weak D call: TRBD1 (6 bases). V was trimmed by 6 bases and J by 0 bases, leaving 11 bases between them. The CDR3 has 14 residues. The germline gives CDR1 LGHNT, CDR2 FRNRAP. CDR3 protein: CASGGGQLNTEAFF. Here the CDR3 DNA reads TGTGCTAGTGGCGGTGGACAGTTGAACACTGAAGCTTTCTTT.

This clone was observed once. The V and J genes are TRBV4-2 and TRBJ2-1, with D tentatively TRBD2 (5 bases). Germline loops: CDR1 LGHNA, CDR2 YNFKEQ. The CDR3 covers 16 residues. The V and J ends lost 3 bases and 1 base respectively, with 13 bases between them. CDR3 sequence reads: CASSQDRDESYNEQFF. DNA for the CDR3: TGTGCCAGCAGCCAGGACCGGGATGAATCCTACAATGAGCAGTTCTTC.

The CDR3 loop is CASSYTFEAFF. The CDR3 DNA is TGTGCCAGCTCCTACACCTTTGAAGCTTTCTTT. The chain joins TRBV28 to TRBJ1-1; no clear D. This CDR3 has 11 residues. V was shortened by 8 bases and J by 7 bases, with 11 bases between the two germline ends. Germline values: CDR1 MDHEN, CDR2 SYDVKM.

This clone was seen once. The chain uses TRBV6-5 and TRBJ1-5, with D maybe TRBD1 (5 bases). This CDR3 has 13 residues. The germline V and J ends were trimmed by 7 bases and 11 bases, with 18 bases remaining between them. CDR1 and CDR2 (germline): MNHEY, SVGAGI. In nucleotides, the CDR3 is TGTGCCAGCAAGACGGCCGGGGGTCGGTCCCAGCATTTT. It codes for CASKTAGGRSQHF.

The gene calls are TRBV6-1 and TRBJ1-1; a possible D gene is TRBD1 (6 bases). The CDR3 sequence is 13 residues long. The germline V and J ends were trimmed by 6 bases and 4 bases, with 12 bases remaining between them. Germline CDR1 reads MNHNS; CDR2 reads SASEGT. This chain's CDR3 is CASRGAWGTEAFF. Here the CDR3 DNA reads TGTGCCAGCAGGGGGGCTTGGGGCACTGAAGCTTTCTTT.

V usage is TRBV29-1 and J usage is TRBJ2-7; D is perhaps TRBD2 (6 bases). The CDR3 has 14 residues. CDR1 and CDR2 (germline): SQVTM, ANQGSEA. The germline V and J ends were trimmed by 6 bases and 4 bases, with 19 bases remaining between them. The CDR3 nucleotides read TGCAGCGTCTCCCCCGCGCGGGGTCAGTACGAGCAGTACTTC. Translated: CSVSPARGQYEQYF.

This chain connects TRBV19 to TRBJ1-4, with TRBD1 matching over 10 bases. Looked up from germline, CDR1 is LNHDA and CDR2 is SQIVND (reference sequence). Germline trimming cut 5 bases from V and 4 bases from J; bases unmatched to any gene: 10. This CDR3 is built from 17 residues. The DNA of the CDR3 is TGTGCCAGTAGTGCTATCCCGGGACAGGGGATTAATGAAAAACTGTTTTTT. Translated: CASSAIPGQGINEKLFF.

In its sample, this clone was seen a few times. V gene TRBV7-9 combines with J gene TRBJ2-3; no reliable D call. This CDR3 is built from 14 residues. V shed 1 base and J shed 2 bases, with 7 bases lying between them. Germline V gene lookup returns CDR1 SEHNR and CDR2 FQNEAQ (reference sequence). In DNA, the CDR3 is TGTGCCAGCAGCTTAGAGCACTACACAGATACGCAGTATTTT. Residues: CASSLEHYTDTQYF.

Only a few counts were recorded for this clone. J is TRBJ1-2 and V is TRBV7-9; no clear D gene. Germline CDR1 is SEHNR and CDR2 is FQNEAQ (reference sequence). CDR3 length: 14 amino acids. Trimming stripped 1 base from V and 5 bases from J, with 11 bases between. The CDR3 region has the DNA TGTGCCAGCAGCTTAGTAGGTACCGATTATGGCTACACCTTC. As protein: CASSLVGTDYGYTF.

V gene TRBV7-6 combines with J gene TRBJ2-1; tentative D call: TRBD2 (6 bases). Germline loops: CDR1 SGHVS, CDR2 FNYEAQ. The V and J ends lost 5 bases and 7 bases respectively, with 12 bases between them. This CDR3 has 13 residues. This chain's CDR3 is CASSVGRLNEQFF. CDR3 DNA: TGTGCCAGCAGCGTGGGGAGGCTAAATGAGCAGTTCTTC.

This clone was found a few times. V usage is TRBV13 and J usage is TRBJ1-1; TRBD1 is a possible D gene (5 bases). Between the trimmed V and J ends, which lost 5 bases and 1 base, there was a span of 17 bases. The germline V gene has CDR1 PRHDT and CDR2 FYEKMQ (reference sequence). The CDR3 is 16 amino acids. As DNA, the CDR3 is TGTGCCAGCAGCCCTAGGGACGGTGGGAGGAACACTGAAGCTTTCTTT. This codes for CASSPRDGGRNTEAFF.